Detailed here is one T cell receptor (beta chain). In this sample, this clone turned up once. This clone's antigen is unknown. Base qualities are not provided; no much larger clone lies one nucleotide away. Participants in the prospective study were aged about 18 to 89 years, lived in 20 to 30 United States geographic areas, and enrolled through a virtual design. In the prospective study, participants were assigned to cohorts based on the clinical history participants reported in a screening survey and a study questionnaire. Recovered participants in ImmuneRACE Cohort 3 were defined as having two consecutive negative NP/OP PCR tests, clearance from a healthcare professional, or resolution of symptoms. In the prospective study, whole blood, serum and a nasopharyngeal or oropharyngeal swab were collected from each participant by mobile phlebotomists. Prospective study participants could optionally give additional blood draws and questionnaires over an approximately two-month period. Before DNA extraction, blood samples from the prospective study were shipped at room temperature or frozen.

The CDR3 starts with the cysteine, ends with the phenylalanine, and has 13 residues. CDR3 DNA only is kept here, 39 bases in frame from base 1. V is cut back by 7 bases and J by 7 bases, with 4 bases in the junction unmatched. CDR1 and CDR2, per the germline V gene, are SGHRS and YFSETQ. TCRbeta CDR3 regions were amplified from genomic DNA using the immunoSEQ Assay, a bias-controlled multiplex PCR. Per the original workflow: The number of nucleated cells in each sample was estimated by amplification of reference gene primers within the assay. To quantify the absolute abundance of each unique TCRbeta CDR3 rearrangement, sequence reads were collapsed and filtered. For each sample, productive Simpson clonality was calculated as the square root of Simpson's diversity index over productive rearrangements. Imported from immuneACCESS, the table was reduced by TCRdb to in-frame sequences with V and J called. These copies leave out some clones; in studies compared against another copy, an unresolved V gene accounts for under half, and the cause of the remainder is not known. The D gene and trimming were derived from the DNA, and the V and J assignments and clone size from that table. Counted in this sample were 250,000 to 300,000 clones; 70% to 90% of them appeared once. The ten top clones hold about 1% of the sample.

These data originate in a study of blood T cell repertoires in COVID-19 (dated by TCRdb to between 2020 and 2021). Broadly, across the study: Samples from collaborators originated in the United States, Italy and Spain and spanned both the acute and convalescent phases of COVID-19. The material from the prospective study consisted of cDNA or gDNA derived from T cells, B-cell-depleted T cells, or PBMCs. Subjects who had been exposed to COVID-19, were actively infected with it, or had recovered from it provided the deeply sampled blood TCRbeta repertoires that made up the dataset. The repertoires were made available in a free public database intended to serve as a resource for research on the immune response to SARS-CoV-2. The samples were drawn from the first 160 participants of the ongoing ImmuneRACE study and from some 1,300 subjects provided by 6 global collaborators. Sample metadata almost always included a de-identified subject ID, COVID-19 status, age in years and sex. HLA class I and class II types, where available, came from metadata supplied by the sample provider rather than from assay-based typing.

The study at large found these results: The quantity of clinical and demographic metadata differed by source and by participant and was supplied without curation.

In this chain, TRBV5-1 is recombined with TRBJ2-2; TRBD1 agrees with 10 junctional bases. This clonotype was obtained from a woman younger than 45 who had recovered from COVID-19. The sample was PBMCs or T cells enriched from blood (not recorded which). At the DNA level, the sequence is TGCGCCAGCCGACAGGGGGCTCACGGGGAGCTGTTTTTT. It translates as CASRQGAHGELFF.